The 2 T cell receptor beta chains below all came from one sample that was sequenced in a study of control samples from healthy donors and cancer patients. Produced via immunoSEQ multiplex PCR; TCRdb's table is partial and in-frame only. The sample consists of about 50,000 clones, 88% of them appearing once. The sample was PBMCs. The receptors derive from a man aged 50 to 60 with head and neck cancer.

V and J are TRBV9 and TRBJ2-7; no definite D call. The CDR3 runs 14 residues. Per germline, CDR1 SGDLS and CDR2 YYNGEE. Trimming cost V 0 bases and J 2 bases, with 9 bases left between them. The CDR3 DNA is TGTGCCAGCAGCGTAGACGCCTCAACCTACGAGCAGTACTTC. Amino acid sequence: CASSVDASTYEQYF.

The V and J genes are TRBV4-1 and TRBJ2-7; the D is unclear. The V end was cut by 4 bases, the J end by 0 bases, with 7 bases between. Per germline, CDR1 MGHRA and CDR2 YSYEKL. The CDR3 extends over 13 amino acids. In DNA form, the CDR3 reads TGCGCCAGCAGCCTGAGAAACTCCTACGAGCAGTACTTC. Protein product: CASSLRNSYEQYF.